The 30 T cell receptor beta chains listed next were all sequenced from one sample in a study of blood T cell repertoires in COVID-19. Clones were sequenced by immunoSEQ multiplex PCR, and TCRdb holds only the in-frame ones, with some missing. The data hold 95,000 to 150,000 clones, with roughly four fifths observed a single time. The source material was peripheral blood. These receptors originate from a man aged 55-75 years with acute or convalescent COVID-19.

In nucleotides, the CDR3 is TGTGCCAGCAGCTTGACAGGGGTTACCGAAGCTTTCTTT. Translation: CASSLTGVTEAFF. The J gene is TRBJ1-1, the V gene TRBV5-4; 7 bases agree with TRBD1. CDR3 size: 13 residues. The germline gives CDR1 SGHNT, CDR2 YYREEE (reference sequence). V lost 1 base and J lost 8; bases outside the gene matches: 5.

This chain uses TRBV7-9 with TRBJ1-2, with D hard to call. Germline V lookup: CDR1 SEHNR, CDR2 FQNEAQ (reference sequence). V lost 5 bases and J 8 bases, leaving 15 bases between the germline ends. The CDR3 runs 13 residues. In nucleotides, the CDR3 is TGTGCCAGCAGCCTGCAGTGGGAGGACGGCTACACCTTC. Translating it yields CASSLQWEDGYTF.

The V call is TRBV19, the J call TRBJ1-1, with no clear D. Germline CDR1 LNHDA, CDR2 SQIVND (reference sequence). The CDR3 has 14 amino acids. Trimming took off 1 base at V and 1 base at J, with 7 bases between the two ends. As DNA, the CDR3 is TGTGCCAGTAGTATAGTCCTCGGGAACACTGAAGCTTTCTTT. Translation: CASSIVLGNTEAFF. Looking up the rest from reference TRBV19 and TRBJ1-1 gives the full variable domain: DGGITQSPKYLFRKEGQNVTLSCEQNLNHDAMYWYRQDPGQGLRLIYYSQIVNDFQKGDIAEGYSVSREKKESFPLTVTSAQKNPTAFYLCASSIVLGNTEAFFGQGTRLTVV.

V and J are TRBV29-1 and TRBJ2-5; TRBD2 agrees at 7 bases. The CDR3 extends over 12 amino acids. Germline CDR1 reads SQVTM; CDR2 reads ANQGSEA. J gave up 3 bases and V 4 bases, and 2 bases lay outside the gene matches. CDR3 residues: CSVGLAEETQYF. CDR3 nucleotides: TGCAGCGTTGGACTAGCCGAAGAGACCCAGTACTTC.

The chain is built from TRBV28 and TRBJ2-5; 8 nucleotides agree with TRBD2. The length of the CDR3 is 16 residues. The germline V gene encodes CDR1 MDHEN and CDR2 SYDVKM. V lost 3 bases and J lost 1; bases outside the gene matches: 7. The CDR3 DNA follows: TGTGCCAGCAGTTTGCGGGGGGCGCTGACCCAAGAGACCCAGTACTTC. Translated: CASSLRGALTQETQYF.

V gene TRBV6-5 combines with J gene TRBJ1-6; no firm D call. The CDR3 spans 15 residues. Per germline, CDR1 MNHEY and CDR2 SVGAGI. With 2 bases removed from V and 0 bases from J, the gap between germline ends came to 5 bases. CDR3 coding DNA: TGTGCCAGCAGTTACGGGAGCTCCTATAATTCACCCCTCCACTTT. As protein: CASSYGSSYNSPLHF.

This clone was seen once. This chain uses TRBV28 with TRBJ1-1; TRBD1 might be the D (5 bases). The V end was cut by 6 bases, the J end by 0 bases, with 8 bases between. The CDR3 contains 13 residues. Looked up from germline, CDR1 is MDHEN and CDR2 is SYDVKM. Here the CDR3 DNA reads TGTGCCAGCAGGCGGGGCATGAACACTGAAGCTTTCTTT. This encodes CASRRGMNTEAFF.

V and J are TRBV28 and TRBJ1-1, with 7 bases matching TRBD1. The length of the CDR3 is 15 residues. Germline-derived CDR1 and CDR2 are MDHEN and SYDVKM. With 6 bases clipped from V and 1 base from J, the junction kept 8 bases outside the gene matches. CDR3 coding DNA: TGTGCCAGCAGCCCGGGGGGGACAGAGAACACTGAAGCTTTCTTT. Translated, it gives CASSPGGTENTEAFF. The entire variable domain, with the rest obtained from reference TRBV28 and TRBJ1-1, is as follows: DVKVTQSSRYLVKRTGEKVFLECVQDMDHENMFWYRQDPGLGLRLIYFSYDVKMKEKGDIPEGYSVSREKKERFSLILESASTNQTSMYLCASSPGGTENTEAFFGQGTRLTVV.

This clone was seen a few times. The chain links TRBV28 to TRBJ2-7; 12 bases line up with TRBD2. The length of the CDR3 is 12 residues. J gave up 12 bases and V 7 bases, and 7 bases lay outside the gene matches. Germline V gene lookup returns CDR1 MDHEN and CDR2 SYDVKM. The CDR3 spells CASTTGLAGPYF. CDR3 in DNA: TGTGCCAGCACGACCGGACTAGCGGGACCGTACTTC.

The chain is built from TRBV28 and TRBJ1-1, with D possibly TRBD1 on 6 matching bases. Germline lookup yields CDR1 MDHEN and CDR2 SYDVKM. V was cut by 5 bases and J by 1 base, with 14 bases left in between. CDR3 length: 15 amino acids. The CDR3 here is CASSPPGHWNTEAFF. The CDR3 nucleotides are TGTGCCAGCAGTCCCCCGGGACATTGGAACACTGAAGCTTTCTTT.

This clone appeared a single time. V gene TRBV3-1 (or the pseudogene TRBV3-2) combines with J gene TRBJ2-3, with TRBD2 identical over 9 bases. This CDR3 is built from 15 residues. Germline CDR1 reads LGHDT; CDR2 reads YNNKEL (reference sequence). J was trimmed by 2 bases and V by 4 bases; bases with no gene match: 4. The CDR3 DNA reads as TGTGCCAGCAGCCCCCGACTAGCGGTCACAGATACGCAGTATTTT. Translated: CASSPRLAVTDTQYF.

This chain uses TRBV2 with TRBJ1-2, with D possibly matching TRBD1 (5 bases). The ends were cut back, 3 bases at V and 6 bases at J, with 11 bases in the middle. In germline, CDR1 is SNHLY, CDR2 FYNNEI. CDR3 length equals 13 residues. The CDR3 reads CASSEGREDGYTF. The CDR3, as DNA: TGTGCCAGCAGTGAGGGCAGGGAGGATGGCTACACCTTC. Full variable domain (rest looked up from reference TRBV2 and TRBJ1-2): EPEVTQTPSHQVTQMGQEVILRCVPISNHLYFYWYRQILGQKVEFLVSFYNNEISEKSEIFDDQFSVERPDGSNFTLKIRSTKLEDSAMYFCASSEGREDGYTFGSGTRLTVV.

The chain carries TRBV4-1 and TRBJ2-1, with 9 bases lining up with TRBD2. Germline V gives CDR1 MGHRA, CDR2 YSYEKL. Trimming took 0 bases from V and 4 from J; bases not matched to a gene: 7. This CDR3 contains 17 residues. The CDR3 region is CASSQETASGAYNEQFF. Here the CDR3 DNA reads TGCGCCAGCAGCCAAGAAACGGCTAGCGGGGCTTACAATGAGCAGTTCTTC.

The chain uses TRBV9 and TRBJ2-5; TRBD2 might be the D (6 bases). Trimming removed 0 bases at V and 5 bases at J, with 17 bases between. CDR1 is SGDLS and CDR2 is YYNGEE in the germline V gene. This CDR3 comprises 16 residues. CDR3 DNA: TGTGCCAGCAGCGTAGGTCTCGGAGGGCCAGAGGAGACCCAGTACTTC. It translates to CASSVGLGGPEETQYF.

V gene TRBV5-1 combines with J gene TRBJ1-6; unclear D gene. V was pared by 1 base and J by 9 bases, with 8 bases between. Germline CDR1 and CDR2: SGHRS and YFSETQ. This CDR3 spans 13 amino acids. This CDR3 reads CASSLSRLSPLHF. The CDR3 DNA sequence: TGCGCCAGCAGCTTGTCCCGACTTTCACCCCTCCACTTT.

This chain joins TRBV28 and TRBJ1-2; D ambiguous. CDR3 length equals 13 residues. Germline V lookup: CDR1 MDHEN, CDR2 SYDVKM. Deletions cut 4 bases from V and 5 bases from J, with 11 bases between. CDR3 DNA sequence: TGTGCCAGCAGTTCGCCTGGGAGTTATGGCTACACCTTC. This codes for CASSSPGSYGYTF.

J is TRBJ1-2 and V is TRBV7-2, with 11 bases fitting TRBD1. The V and J ends lost 7 bases and 4 bases, in that order; junction bases with no gene match: 5. This CDR3 contains 14 residues. Germline V gene data show CDR1 as SGHTA and CDR2 as FQGNSA. The CDR3 nucleotides read TGTGCCAGCACACGGACAGGGGGCCGCTATGGCTACACCTTC. This sequence encodes CASTRTGGRYGYTF.

This clone was seen a single time. The chain recombines TRBV7-8 with TRBJ2-1, with 8 bases that match TRBD1. Losses at the gene ends were 5 bases for V and 5 bases for J; bases not matched to a gene: 2. The CDR3 is made up of 13 amino acids. CDR1 SGHVS and CDR2 FQNEAQ come from the germline V gene. The CDR3 sequence is CASSRDRHNEQFF. CDR3 sequence (DNA): TGTGCCAGCAGCCGGGACAGGCACAATGAGCAGTTCTTC.

The chain employs TRBV21-1 and TRBJ1-6; TRBD1, the D gene given by the table, was not confirmed from the DNA. TRBV21-1 is recorded as a pseudogene. CDR3 length: 15 residues. CDR3 nucleotides: TGTGCCAGCAGCAGTCGACAGGGGCAGTGGTCACCCCTCCACTTT. It specifies CASSSRQGQWSPLHF.

The J gene is TRBJ2-2, the V gene TRBV2, with TRBD2 as a possible D gene (5 bases). Per germline, CDR1 SNHLY and CDR2 FYNNEI. Trimming shortened V by 8 bases and J by 1 base, and 8 bases separated the two germline ends. The CDR3 loop spans 13 amino acids. For the CDR3, the DNA is TGTGCCAGCCGCGGACTGAACACCGGGGAGCTGTTTTTT. Translation gives CASRGLNTGELFF.

The chain joins TRBV28 to TRBJ1-3; D is unresolved. The CDR3 runs 15 residues. The ends were cut back, 3 bases at V and 6 bases at J, with 15 bases in the middle. Germline assignment: CDR1 MDHEN and CDR2 SYDVKM. The CDR3 nucleotides read TGTGCCAGCAGTTTGAATTCGGGTTATGAAAACACCATATATTTT. Translating gives CASSLNSGYENTIYF.

The gene calls are TRBV6-4 and TRBJ2-1; a weak D match, TRBD2 (6 bases). V was trimmed by 4 bases and J by 7 bases, leaving 23 bases between them. This CDR3 spans 17 amino acids. CDR1 is MRHNA, CDR2 SNTAGT, per germline. The CDR3 sequence: CASSGREFTGRGNEQFF. As DNA, the CDR3 is TGTGCCAGCAGTGGTCGGGAATTCACTGGACGGGGGAATGAGCAGTTCTTC.

Worth noting for this clone: The same CDR3 also results from other DNA sequences found in this sample. This rearrangement joins TRBV5-4 to TRBJ1-4, with 8 bases identical to TRBD1. This CDR3 is 14 amino acids long. The germline gives CDR1 SGHNT, CDR2 YYREEE (reference sequence). With V trimmed by 4 bases and J by 5 bases, 4 bases remained unmatched. CDR3 bases: TGTGCCAGCAGCCGGACAGGGTCGAATGAAAAACTGTTTTTT. It encodes CASSRTGSNEKLFF. The whole variable domain, remainder taken from reference TRBV5-4 and TRBJ1-4, is ETGVTQSPTHLIKTRGQQVTLRCSSQSGHNTVSWYQQALGQGPQFIFQYYREEENGRGNFPPRFSGLQFPNYSSELNVNALELDDSALYLCASSRTGSNEKLFFGSGTQLSVL.

In DNA form, the CDR3 reads TGTGCCAGCAGGGCAAGAGGGCGGGGGATCTCTGGAAACACCATATATTTT. This gives the protein CASRARGRGISGNTIYF. The chain couples TRBV11-2 to TRBJ1-3, with D possibly matching TRBD1 (5 bases). Germline-derived CDR1 and CDR2 are SGHAT and FQNNGV. The V end lost 6 bases, the J end lost 0 bases, and 18 bases lay between the germline ends. The CDR3 spans 17 residues.

This chain uses TRBV9 with TRBJ1-1; TRBD1 aligns across 10 bases. Germline CDR1 and CDR2: SGDLS and YYNGEE. The CDR3 sequence is 15 residues long. V shed 4 bases and J 1 base; nucleotides not matched to a gene: 4. The CDR3 region is CASSPRDRGNTEAFF. CDR3 sequence (DNA): TGTGCCAGCAGCCCGAGGGACAGGGGGAACACTGAAGCTTTCTTT.

This chain links TRBV21-1 with TRBJ2-3; TRBD1 reflects the table's D call only, with no check against the DNA. TRBV21-1 is a documented pseudogene. This CDR3 spans 17 amino acids. In nucleotides, the CDR3 is TGTGCCAGCAGCAAAGTAGGTAGGGCAGGGAATGCTGATACGCAGTATTTT. Translating it yields CASSKVGRAGNADTQYF.

This clone has a handful of counts. The chain employs TRBV12-3 or TRBV12-4 and TRBJ2-7, with no clear D. Trimming shortened V by 0 bases and J by 2 bases, and 5 bases separated the two germline ends. The CDR3 spans 13 residues. The CDR3 region has the DNA TGTGCCAGCAGTTTAGCACAAGCCTACGAGCAGTACTTC. Protein sequence: CASSLAQAYEQYF.

This clone was seen just once. The chain combines TRBV15 with TRBJ1-5, with 7 bases matching TRBD1. The CDR3 has 14 residues. Germline V gene data show CDR1 as LNHNV and CDR2 as YYDKDF (reference sequence). Trimming at V came to 3 bases and at J to 3 bases, leaving 2 bases not matched to a gene. The CDR3 here is CATSSRGNNQPQHF. In DNA, the CDR3 is TGTGCCACCAGCAGCAGGGGGAACAATCAGCCCCAGCATTTT.

This clone was seen just once. The chain is built from TRBV29-1 and TRBJ2-4, with 9 bases aligning to TRBD1. V trimming: 6 bases; J trimming: 1 base; junction bases outside the gene matches: 13. Germline V gene sequence: CDR1 SQVTM, CDR2 ANQGSEA. This CDR3 is 17 amino acids long. The chain's CDR3 is CSVIPGQGLGAKNIQYF. In nucleotides, the CDR3 is TGCAGCGTGATCCCGGGACAGGGACTGGGCGCCAAAAACATTCAGTACTTC.

The chain has TRBV19 and TRBJ1-1; no definite D call. The CDR3 contains 14 residues. The V gene's germline CDR1 is LNHDA and CDR2 SQIVND (reference sequence). V lost 0 bases and J lost 6, with 11 bases in between. CDR3 loop: CASSIDPNRAEAFF. Here the CDR3 DNA reads TGTGCCAGTAGTATAGATCCGAACCGGGCTGAAGCTTTCTTT.